This TCR beta chain was identified in a study of blood T cell repertoires in COVID-19 (dated by TCRdb to the early 2020s). Regarding the complete study: The collaborator samples originated in the United States, Italy and Spain and spanned the acute and convalescent phases of COVID-19. The samples were drawn from two sources: the first 160 participants of the ongoing ImmuneRACE study, and over 950 subjects contributed by 6 global collaborators. Deeply sampled blood TCRbeta repertoires from subjects exposed to, actively infected with, or recovered from COVID-19 were included in the dataset. Where available, HLA class I and class II types were obtained from metadata supplied by the sample provider rather than from assay-based typing. Nearly every sample came with metadata listing a de-identified subject ID, COVID-19 status, age in years and sex. The repertoires were released in a freely available public database intended as a resource for research on the immune response to SARS-CoV-2. The material from the prospective study consisted of cDNA or gDNA derived from T cells, B-cell-depleted T cells, or PBMCs.

With regard to this clone: Its antigen specificity is not known. Base-call qualities are not available, and no considerably larger clone is one nucleotide away.

The immunoSEQ Assay, a bias-controlled multiplex PCR, was used to amplify TCRbeta CDR3 regions from genomic DNA. Per the original workflow: Nucleated cell counts per sample were estimated from amplification of reference gene primers within the assay. To quantify the absolute abundance of each unique TCRbeta CDR3 rearrangement, sequence reads were collapsed and filtered. Productive Simpson clonality was computed per sample as the square root of Simpson's diversity index over productive rearrangements. In TCRdb, the immuneACCESS table is reduced to in-frame sequences with V and J assigned. These tables do not hold every clone; where another copy was compared, an unresolved V gene accounts for under half, and the others remain unexplained. That table furnishes V, J and clone size, whereas the DNA furnished D and trimming. The sample contains 35,000 or so clones, approximately 91% of them found a single time. Less than 50% of the sample goes to the ten largest clones.

The collaborating institutions used their own protocols to collect whole blood in K2EDTA tubes. Collaborator samples were shipped for TCRbeta analysis as frozen whole blood, isolated PBMCs, or DNA extracted from either sample type. CDR1 is given as SGHNT and CDR2 as YENEEA, both from the germline V gene. From the cysteine up to the phenylalanine, the CDR3 has a length of 15 residues. Just CDR3 DNA is preserved here, 45 bases in frame from base 1. V is pruned by 5 bases and J by 7 bases, leaving 7 bases of the junction without a gene match. The full study reports these points: The quantity of clinical and demographic metadata differed by source and by participant and was supplied without curation.

This receptor was identified in a man aged 60 to 69 with active or convalescent COVID-19. This receptor chain uses TRBV11-3 and TRBJ2-1; 11 bases in the junction line up with TRBD2. Sequencing used peripheral blood. The CDR3 amino acid sequence is: CASSRRLAGKNEQFF. The DNA reads TGTGCCAGCAGCCGACGACTAGCGGGGAAGAATGAGCAGTTCTTC.